This TCR beta chain was documented in a study of cytomegalovirus exposure and HLA in healthy donors. Trimming removed 5 bases at V and 10 bases at J, with 15 bases between. Germline V gene sequence: CDR1 SGHRS, CDR2 YFSETQ. The CDR3 length is 12 residues. Profiling relied on immunoSEQ multiplex PCR, and the TCRdb table lists in-frame clones only, not all of them. The table lists some 250,000 clones, 86% of them singletons. The clonotype comes from a woman aged 25 to 39 in good health and CMV-seropositive. The J gene is TRBJ1-1, the V gene TRBV5-1; no firm D call. Sequenced input: PBMCs. The CDR3 loop reads CASSSFGDGAFF. The CDR3 DNA reads TGCGCCAGCAGTTCCTTCGGGGATGGAGCTTTCTTT.